The TCR beta chain under discussion was sequenced for a study of tumor-infiltrating lymphocytes in primary liver carcinoma. Synthesis of TCR beta cDNA was carried out from approximately 500 ng total RNA with a constant-region primer. Nested multiplex PCR, run for three rounds with slightly modified ARM-PCR, yielded TCR beta libraries. Two initial PCR rounds of about 10 cycles each paired TRBV1-TRBV30 forward primers with a C-beta reverse primer. Each CDR3 protein is one row after TCRdb ran MiXCR on the multiplex PCR reads. The data hold 75,000 to 80,000 distinct CDR3 sequences, with under 75% observed a single time. CDR1 and CDR2 from the germline V gene are SQVTM and ANQGSEA. The CDR3 totals 13 residues. Without any cell sorting, about 19-31 mg of bulk tissue yielded co-extracted RNA and DNA. For this clonotype: A much bigger clone sits one base away, suggesting this may be a read error.

Material: tumor-adjacent normal liver tissue. The sequence was collected from a man aged 40-50 years with primary liver carcinoma and hepatitis B virus infection. V and J are TRBV29-1 and TRBJ2-7; D unresolved. CDR3 DNA sequence: TGCAGCGTAGGTGGCCGGTCCTCCCACGAGCAGTACTTC. This codes for CSVGGRSSHEQYF.